This T cell receptor beta chain appears in the sequencing data of a study of blood T cell repertoires in COVID-19. To note about this clone: The sample contains more than one DNA sequence encoding this CDR3.

Germline V gives CDR1 KGHSH, CDR2 LQKENI. V lost 3 bases and J lost 4, with 7 bases in between. The CDR3 is 12 amino acids. Original data processing: Nucleated cell counts were estimated from reference gene primer amplification. Sequencing was performed with immunoSEQ multiplex PCR; in TCRdb, only in-frame clones are kept and a portion is missing. Clonal size and the V and J genes are those of that table, whereas D and trimming came from the DNA. The data show a few hundred thousand clones, roughly 80% seen once. The chain combines TRBV18 with TRBJ2-7, with D possibly being TRBD1 (5 bases). The sequencing input was peripheral blood. This receptor was taken from a human donor with acute or convalescent COVID-19. The donor label of this sample is uncertain. The CDR3 region is CASSPTGYEQYF. The CDR3 DNA is TGTGCCAGCTCACCCACAGGTTACGAGCAGTACTTC.